The present TCR beta chain was sequenced within a study of T cell changes during pregnancy in multiple sclerosis. V was trimmed by 1 base and J by 6 bases, leaving 13 bases between them. CDR1 SEHNR and CDR2 FQNEAQ come from the germline V gene (reference sequence). The CDR3 is 15 amino acids. Method: immunoSEQ multiplex PCR; TCRdb's copy keeps in-frame clones and lacks some. The data show around 56,000 clones, with 75% to 90% seen just once and approximately 2% held by the top ten. Sequenced here: peripheral blood, sampled after pregnancy. The sequence came from a female donor with multiple sclerosis, enrolled in a pregnancy study. The rearrangement uses TRBV7-9 and TRBJ1-5; D not resolved. In DNA form, the CDR3 reads TGTGCCAGCAGCTTAGGTTCAGTATTTCCTCAGCCCCAGCATTTT. Its protein product is CASSLGSVFPQPQHF.